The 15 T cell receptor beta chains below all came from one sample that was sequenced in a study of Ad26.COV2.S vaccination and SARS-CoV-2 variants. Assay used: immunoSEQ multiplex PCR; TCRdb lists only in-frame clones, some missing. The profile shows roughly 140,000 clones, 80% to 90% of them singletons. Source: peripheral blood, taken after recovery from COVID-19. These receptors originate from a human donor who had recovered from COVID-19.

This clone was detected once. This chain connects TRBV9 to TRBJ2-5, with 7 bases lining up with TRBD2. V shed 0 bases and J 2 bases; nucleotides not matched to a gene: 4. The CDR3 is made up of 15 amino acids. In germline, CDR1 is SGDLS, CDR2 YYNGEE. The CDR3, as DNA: TGTGCCAGCAGCGTAGAGGGCGGGGGTCAAGAGACCCAGTACTTC. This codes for CASSVEGGGQETQYF.

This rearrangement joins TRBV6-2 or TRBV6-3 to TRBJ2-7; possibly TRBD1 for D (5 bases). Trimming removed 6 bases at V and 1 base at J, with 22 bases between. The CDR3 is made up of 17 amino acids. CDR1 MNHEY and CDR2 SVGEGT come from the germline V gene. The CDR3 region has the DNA TGTGCCAGCAGCCCTATATCTGACAGTGACAGATCCTACGAGCAGTACTTC. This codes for CASSPISDSDRSYEQYF.

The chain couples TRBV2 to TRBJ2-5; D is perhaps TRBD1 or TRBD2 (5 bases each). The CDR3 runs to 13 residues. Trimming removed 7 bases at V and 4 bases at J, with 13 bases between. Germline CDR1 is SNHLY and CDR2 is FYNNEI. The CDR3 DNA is TGTGCCAGCACTATCGGGACGGGAGAGACCCAGTACTTC. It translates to CASTIGTGETQYF.

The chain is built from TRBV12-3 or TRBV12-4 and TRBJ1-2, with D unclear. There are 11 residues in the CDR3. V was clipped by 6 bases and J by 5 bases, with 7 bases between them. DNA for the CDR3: TGTGCCAGCAGCGAGACGTATGGCTACACCTTC. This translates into CASSETYGYTF.

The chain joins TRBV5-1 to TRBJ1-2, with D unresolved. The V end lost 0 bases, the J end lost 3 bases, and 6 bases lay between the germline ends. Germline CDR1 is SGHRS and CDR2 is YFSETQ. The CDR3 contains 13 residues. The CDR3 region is CASSLAEYYGYTF. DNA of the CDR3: TGCGCCAGCAGCTTGGCTGAATACTATGGCTACACCTTC.

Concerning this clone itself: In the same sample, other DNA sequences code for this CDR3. The DNA of the CDR3 is TGTGCCAGCAGCCAGACAGGGTCTGGAAACACCATATATTTT. This gives the protein CASSQTGSGNTIYF. The chain recombines TRBV5-5 with TRBJ1-3; 7 positions match TRBD1. The length of the CDR3 is 14 residues. Germline CDR1 SGHKS, CDR2 YYEKEE (reference sequence). J was trimmed by 1 base and V by 4 bases; bases with no gene match: 2. Full variable domain (outside the CDR3, taken from reference TRBV5-5 and TRBJ1-3): DAGVTQSPTHLIKTRGQQVTLRCSPISGHKSVSWYQQVLGQGPQFIFQYYEKEERGRGNFPDRFSARQFPNYSSELNVNALLLGDSALYLCASSQTGSGNTIYFGEGSWLTVV.

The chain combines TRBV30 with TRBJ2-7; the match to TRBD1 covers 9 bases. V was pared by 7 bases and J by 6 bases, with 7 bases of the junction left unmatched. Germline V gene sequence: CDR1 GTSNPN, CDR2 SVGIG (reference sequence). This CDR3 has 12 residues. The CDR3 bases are TGTGCCTCGAAACAGGGGGCTAGCGAGCAGTACTTC. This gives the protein CASKQGASEQYF. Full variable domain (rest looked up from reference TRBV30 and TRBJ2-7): SQTIHQWPATLVQPVGSPLSLECTVEGTSNPNLYWYRQAAGRGLQLLFYSVGIGQISSEVPQNLSASRPQDRQFILSSKKLLLSDSGFYLCASKQGASEQYFGPGTRLTVT.

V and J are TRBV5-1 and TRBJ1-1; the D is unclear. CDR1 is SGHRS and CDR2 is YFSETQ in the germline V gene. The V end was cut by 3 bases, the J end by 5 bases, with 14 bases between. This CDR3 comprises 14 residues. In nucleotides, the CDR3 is TGCGCCAGCAGCTGGCAGTTCTTTTTGACTGAAGCTTTCTTT. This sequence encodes CASSWQFFLTEAFF.

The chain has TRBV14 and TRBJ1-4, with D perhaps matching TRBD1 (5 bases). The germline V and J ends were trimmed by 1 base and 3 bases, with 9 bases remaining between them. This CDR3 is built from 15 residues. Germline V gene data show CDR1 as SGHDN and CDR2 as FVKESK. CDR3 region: CASSQVRGPNEKLFF. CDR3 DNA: TGTGCCAGCAGCCAAGTCCGGGGCCCTAATGAAAAACTGTTTTTT.

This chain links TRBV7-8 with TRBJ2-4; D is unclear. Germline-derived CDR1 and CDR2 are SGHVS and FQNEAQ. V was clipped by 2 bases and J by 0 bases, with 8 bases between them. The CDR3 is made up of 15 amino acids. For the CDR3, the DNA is TGTGCCAGCAGCTTATTGAACCTAGCCAAAAACATTCAGTACTTC. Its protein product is CASSLLNLAKNIQYF. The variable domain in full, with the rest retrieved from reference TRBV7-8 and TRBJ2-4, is GAGVSQSPRYKVAKRGQDVALRCDPISGHVSLFWYQQALGQGPEFLTYFQNEAQLDKSGLPSDRFFAERPEGSVSTLKIQRTQQEDSAVYLCASSLLNLAKNIQYFGAGTRLSVL.

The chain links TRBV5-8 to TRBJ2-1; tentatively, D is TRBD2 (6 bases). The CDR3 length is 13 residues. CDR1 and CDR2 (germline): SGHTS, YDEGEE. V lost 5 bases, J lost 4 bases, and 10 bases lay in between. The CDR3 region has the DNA TGTGCCAGCAGATGGGGAGGATACAATGAGCAGTTCTTC. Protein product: CASRWGGYNEQFF.

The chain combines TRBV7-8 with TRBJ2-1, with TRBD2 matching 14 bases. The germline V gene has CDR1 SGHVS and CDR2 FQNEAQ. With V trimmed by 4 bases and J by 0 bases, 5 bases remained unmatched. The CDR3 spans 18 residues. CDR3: CASSSRLAGGPSYNEQFF. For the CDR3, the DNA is TGTGCCAGCAGCTCCCGACTAGCGGGGGGGCCCTCCTACAATGAGCAGTTCTTC.

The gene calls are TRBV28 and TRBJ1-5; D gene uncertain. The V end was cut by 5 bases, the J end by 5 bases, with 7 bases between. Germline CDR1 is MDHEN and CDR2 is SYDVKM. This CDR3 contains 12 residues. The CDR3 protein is CASSTEYQPQHF. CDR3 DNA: TGTGCCAGCAGTACCGAATATCAGCCCCAGCATTTT.

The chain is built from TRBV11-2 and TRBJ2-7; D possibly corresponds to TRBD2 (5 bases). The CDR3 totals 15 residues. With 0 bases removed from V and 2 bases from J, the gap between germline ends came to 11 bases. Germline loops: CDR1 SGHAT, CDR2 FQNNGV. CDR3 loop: CASSLDRRVAYEQYF. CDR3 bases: TGTGCCAGCAGCTTAGATCGGCGGGTGGCCTACGAGCAGTACTTC.

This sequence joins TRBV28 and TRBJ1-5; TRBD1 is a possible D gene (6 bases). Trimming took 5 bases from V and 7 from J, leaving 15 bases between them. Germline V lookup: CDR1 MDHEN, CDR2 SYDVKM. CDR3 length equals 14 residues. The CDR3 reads CASSPRTVEQPQHF. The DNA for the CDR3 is TGTGCCAGCAGTCCTCGGACAGTTGAGCAGCCCCAGCATTTT.